The T cell receptor beta chain described here comes from a study of T cell changes during pregnancy in multiple sclerosis. The assay was immunoSEQ multiplex PCR, and TCRdb's table has in-frame clones only and misses some. The sample has 40,000 to 55,000 clones; approximately 94% are singletons. The clonotype was recovered from a female donor with multiple sclerosis, enrolled in a pregnancy study. The specimen comprised CD4+ T cells from peripheral blood mononuclear cells, sampled before pregnancy.

CDR3 sequence (DNA): TGTGCCAGCAGCGTAGGATCGGGAGGTCCGGGCAATGAGCAGTTCTTC. Protein: CASSVGSGGPGNEQFF. The chain couples TRBV9 to TRBJ2-1; 7 positions agree with TRBD2. The CDR3 contains 16 residues. Unmatched junction bases numbered 9, after V lost 0 bases and J lost 6 bases. Germline-derived CDR1 and CDR2 are SGDLS and YYNGEE.